Following are 31 T cell receptor beta chains from one sample sequenced in a study of T-cell memory formation after mild COVID-19. MiXCR, run by TCRdb on the 5' RACE reads, gives a single entry per CDR3 protein. Seen here are about 360,000 distinct CDR3 sequences, 10% to 15% observed once, and the top ten hold about 21%. Source material: PBMCs or a T cell subset sorted from them (not recorded which). Source of these receptors: a man younger than 35 who had mild COVID-19 (a few samples of this study predate the infection). Cell type and time point are not known.

There are a few counts of this clonotype. The gene calls are TRBV7-2 and TRBJ2-1; 10 bases line up with TRBD1. The germline gives CDR1 SGHTA, CDR2 FQGNSA. CDR3 size: 15 residues. Trimming removed 3 bases from V and 6 bases from J; junction bases left unmatched: 5. This CDR3 reads CASSFVGTGVNEQFF. DNA for the CDR3: TGTGCCAGCAGCTTCGTAGGGACAGGGGTCAATGAGCAGTTCTTC.

The chain carries TRBV10-2 and TRBJ2-1, with D perhaps TRBD1 (5 bases). V dropped 8 bases and J dropped 6 bases, with 11 bases sitting between them. This CDR3 is 12 amino acids long. Germline loops: CDR1 WSHSY, CDR2 SAAADI. The CDR3 loop is CASSGISNEQFF. CDR3 sequence (DNA): TGCGCCAGCTCAGGGATATCCAATGAGCAGTTCTTC.

This rearrangement joins TRBV7-2 to TRBJ2-4; no clear D gene. Trimming removed 1 base at V and 2 bases at J, with 9 bases between. The CDR3 covers 15 residues. Germline loops: CDR1 SGHTA, CDR2 FQGNSA. The chain's CDR3 is CASSLVGWSKNIQYF. In DNA form, the CDR3 reads TGTGCCAGCAGCTTAGTGGGGTGGTCCAAAAACATTCAGTACTTC.

The rearrangement links TRBV20-1 to TRBJ2-2, with 7 positions matching TRBD1. J lost 1 base, V lost 3 bases, and 5 bases had no gene match. The CDR3 has 15 amino acids. Germline V lookup: CDR1 DFQATT, CDR2 SNEGSKA (reference sequence). CDR3 sequence: CSARPGTVNTGELFF. DNA of the CDR3: TGCAGTGCTAGGCCGGGGACAGTGAACACCGGGGAGCTGTTTTTT.

This clonotype was recorded at least ten times. The chain combines TRBV12-3 or TRBV12-4 with TRBJ2-5; possibly TRBD2 for D (7 bases). The CDR3 spans 12 residues. V lost 6 bases to trimming and J lost 5 bases, with 10 bases between them. The CDR3 loop reads CASRRGGETQYF. In nucleotides, the CDR3 is TGTGCCAGCAGGAGGGGGGGGGAGACCCAGTACTTC.

This clonotype was picked up many times. This chain connects TRBV7-2 to TRBJ2-3; D is unclear. V was cut by 2 bases and J by 0 bases, with 3 bases left in between. Germline lookup yields CDR1 SGHTA and CDR2 FQGNSA. The CDR3 length is 13 residues. This CDR3 reads CASSLPSTDTQYF. Written as DNA, the CDR3 is TGTGCCAGCAGCTTACCGAGCACAGATACGCAGTATTTT.

The CDR3, as DNA: TGTGCCAGCAGCGAGACCGGGACTACCCTGGGGGAGCAGTACGTC. It encodes CASSETGTTLGEQYV. The rearrangement joins TRBV7-3 to TRBJ2-7, with TRBD2 matching over 7 bases. The germline V gene encodes CDR1 SGHTA and CDR2 FQGTGA. The CDR3 contains 15 residues. With 5 bases clipped from V and 7 bases from J, the junction kept 14 bases outside the gene matches.

This clonotype was observed a handful of times. The chain combines TRBV7-2 with TRBJ1-1; D remains unclear. Per the germline V gene, CDR1 is SGHTA and CDR2 is FQGNSA. V lost 1 base and J 0 bases, leaving 9 bases between the germline ends. This CDR3 has 15 residues. Here the CDR3 reads CASSLGSNLNTEAFF. CDR3 nucleotides: TGTGCCAGCAGCTTAGGTAGCAACTTGAACACTGAAGCTTTCTTT.

This clonotype was picked up many times. The chain combines TRBV6-2 or TRBV6-3 with TRBJ1-1; no reliable D call. The CDR3 length is 14 residues. Between the trimmed V and J ends, which lost 7 bases and 2 bases, there was a span of 14 bases. In germline, CDR1 is MNHEY, CDR2 SVGEGT. CDR3 DNA sequence: TGTGCCAGCATAAATAATGAGGTCAACACTGAAGCTTTCTTT. Protein product: CASINNEVNTEAFF.

This clonotype was seen a handful of times. The V and J genes are TRBV3-1 and TRBJ2-1; D is tentatively TRBD1 or TRBD2 (5 bases each). Between the trimmed V and J ends, which lost 4 bases and 7 bases, there was a span of 20 bases. The CDR3 totals 16 residues. Germline CDR1 and CDR2: LGHDT and YNNKEL (reference sequence). CDR3 DNA: TGTGCCAGCAGCCGAGGGAAGCTAGGGGCTGGGAATGAGCAGTTCTTC. It translates to CASSRGKLGAGNEQFF.

This chain links TRBV6-1 with TRBJ2-3, with a possible D match to TRBD2 (5 bases). This CDR3 is built from 14 residues. Trimming took 2 bases from V and 4 from J, leaving 10 bases between them. The germline V gene encodes CDR1 MNHNS and CDR2 SASEGT. CDR3 sequence: CASSERAGPDTQYF. The DNA for the CDR3 is TGTGCCAGCAGTGAAAGGGCGGGCCCAGATACGCAGTATTTT.

This clonotype was observed a few times. The rearrangement joins TRBV4-3 to TRBJ1-2; D not resolved. This CDR3 spans 15 amino acids. Germline V gene sequence: CDR1 LGHNA, CDR2 YSLEER. Trimming took off 0 bases at V and 5 bases at J, with 13 bases between the two ends. CDR3 DNA sequence: TGCGCCAGCAGCCAAGATCGGCCAGACTCTTATGGCTACACCTTC. Amino acids: CASSQDRPDSYGYTF.

The sample holds a few counts of this clonotype. A junction boundary mismatches the germline segment, possibly from a read error. As DNA, the CDR3 is TGCAGCGCTGAAGGGACAAGTGCCCCCGATACGCAGTATTTT. It codes for CSAEGTSAPDTQYF. This chain connects TRBV29-1 to TRBJ2-3; D may be TRBD1 (6 bases). The CDR3 consists of 14 residues. Germline loops: CDR1 SQVTM, CDR2 ANQGSEA.

This clonotype was recorded at least ten times. The gene calls are TRBV20-1 and TRBJ2-3, with 10 bases that match TRBD2. V shed 5 bases, J shed 5 bases, and the junction held 7 bases outside the gene matches. The CDR3 loop spans 14 amino acids. The V gene's germline CDR1 is DFQATT and CDR2 SNEGSKA (reference sequence). The CDR3 DNA reads as TGCAGTGCTCTGAGCGGGGGGGCCAAAGATACGCAGTATTTT. This translates into CSALSGGAKDTQYF.

The chain has TRBV19 and TRBJ2-3, with 9 bases lining up with TRBD2. V shed 5 bases, J shed 4 bases, and the junction held 10 bases outside the gene matches. CDR1 is LNHDA, CDR2 SQIVND, per germline (reference sequence). The CDR3 is made up of 16 amino acids. CDR3 protein: CASSVAGTSFADTQYF. The CDR3 DNA is TGTGCCAGTAGTGTCGCCGGGACTAGCTTCGCAGATACGCAGTATTTT.

This clonotype was counted many times. This chain connects TRBV19 to TRBJ1-5; D gene uncertain. Between the trimmed V and J ends, which lost 2 bases and 6 bases, there was a span of 14 bases. The CDR3 length is 15 residues. From germline, CDR1 is LNHDA and CDR2 SQIVND (reference sequence). DNA for the CDR3: TGTGCCAGTAGTATAACCCCGAGCCCTACTCAGCCCCAGCATTTT. The encoded protein is CASSITPSPTQPQHF.

Many counts were recorded for this clonotype. V gene TRBV20-1 combines with J gene TRBJ1-6; D perhaps matches TRBD1 (5 bases). Germline V gene data show CDR1 as DFQATT and CDR2 as SNEGSKA (reference sequence). V lost 2 bases and J 5 bases, leaving 13 bases between the germline ends. The CDR3 is 15 amino acids. CDR3 sequence: CSARPGTPDNSPLHF. CDR3 nucleotide sequence: TGCAGTGCTAGACCTGGGACGCCGGATAATTCACCCCTCCACTTT.

This clonotype was seen at least ten times. The chain combines TRBV7-6 with TRBJ2-3; TRBD2 matches 13 bases. The CDR3 runs to 18 residues. Germline CDR1 reads SGHVS; CDR2 reads FNYEAQ. Losses at the gene ends were 1 base for V and 0 bases for J; bases not matched to a gene: 4. CDR3 in DNA: TGTGCCAGCAGCTTAGTTAGGACTAGCGGGAGTAGCACAGATACGCAGTATTTT. It specifies CASSLVRTSGSSTDTQYF. The complete variable domain, with remaining parts taken from reference TRBV7-6 and TRBJ2-3, reads GAGVSQSPRYKVTKRGQDVALRCDPISGHVSLYWYRQALGQGPEFLTYFNYEAQQDKSGLPNDRFSAERPEGSISTLTIQRTEQRDSAMYRCASSLVRTSGSSTDTQYFGPGTRLTVL.

This clonotype showed up many times. V gene TRBV29-1 combines with J gene TRBJ2-5, with D perhaps TRBD1 (5 bases). There are 13 residues in the CDR3. Germline CDR1 and CDR2: SQVTM and ANQGSEA. V was shortened by 1 base and J by 6 bases, with 12 bases between the two germline ends. The CDR3 spells CSVEVMGQKTQYF. CDR3 nucleotide sequence: TGCAGCGTTGAAGTTATGGGGCAGAAGACCCAGTACTTC. Variable domain in full (rest from reference TRBV29-1 and TRBJ2-5): SAVISQKPSRDICQRGTSLTIQCQVDSQVTMMFWYRQQPGQSLTLIATANQGSEATYESGFVIDKFPISRPNLTFSTLTVSNMSPEDSSIYLCSVEVMGQKTQYFGPGTRLLVL.

This chain uses TRBV20-1 with TRBJ2-4, with D perhaps TRBD1 or TRBD2 (5 bases each). V lost 5 bases and J lost 6, with 17 bases in between. The CDR3 has 14 residues. Germline assignment: CDR1 DFQATT and CDR2 SNEGSKA (reference sequence). CDR3 region: CSAQTGTSGNIQYF. The CDR3 DNA is TGCAGTGCTCAAACCGGGACCTCGGGAAACATTCAGTACTTC.

This clonotype has at least ten counts. The CDR3 region is CASSFGQGSYEQYF. CDR3 sequence (DNA): TGTGCCAGCAGCTTTGGGCAGGGGTCCTACGAGCAGTACTTC. The chain couples TRBV7-2 to TRBJ2-7, with a tentative D call TRBD1 (6 bases). Between the trimmed V and J ends, which lost 3 bases and 1 base, there was a span of 10 bases. Looked up from germline, CDR1 is SGHTA and CDR2 is FQGNSA. The CDR3 sequence is 14 residues long.

This clonotype occurred a few times. The rearrangement links TRBV11-1 to TRBJ1-5, with TRBD1 matching 7 bases. V shed 6 bases and J 6 bases; nucleotides not matched to a gene: 8. CDR3 length: 14 residues. Germline V gene data show CDR1 as SGHAT and CDR2 as FQDESV (reference sequence). CDR3: CASSPGGDGQPQHF. DNA of the CDR3: TGTGCCAGCAGTCCAGGGGGAGACGGTCAGCCCCAGCATTTT.

The chain is built from TRBV3-1 and TRBJ1-4; perhaps TRBD1 as D (5 bases). This CDR3 contains 14 residues. Per the germline V gene, CDR1 is LGHDT and CDR2 is YNNKEL (reference sequence). Trimming left V 4 bases short and J 7 bases short, with 13 bases between. The CDR3 sequence is CASSPDGGFEKLFF. The DNA for the CDR3 is TGTGCCAGCAGCCCGGACGGGGGATTTGAAAAACTGTTTTTT.

This clonotype was observed many times. This chain connects TRBV4-1 to TRBJ1-6; D remains ambiguous. V was clipped by 0 bases and J by 6 bases, with 6 bases between them. The CDR3 is made up of 14 amino acids. Per germline, CDR1 MGHRA and CDR2 YSYEKL. CDR3 protein: CASSQDGSNSPLHF. Written as DNA, the CDR3 is TGCGCCAGCAGCCAAGACGGAAGTAATTCACCCCTCCACTTT.

This clonotype was seen at least ten times. The genes are TRBV20-1 and TRBJ2-3, with 14 bases matching TRBD2. The CDR3 covers 17 residues. Trimming took 1 base from V and 4 from J; bases not matched to a gene: 7. Germline-derived CDR1 and CDR2 are DFQATT and SNEGSKA (reference sequence). Written as DNA, the CDR3 is TGCAGTGCTAGAGGACTAGCGGGGGGGTATTGGTCAGATACGCAGTATTTT. Protein sequence: CSARGLAGGYWSDTQYF.

Only a few counts were recorded for this clonotype. The chain is built from TRBV20-1 and TRBJ2-4; no reliable D call. Trimming removed 3 bases at V and 2 bases at J, with 8 bases between. This CDR3 has 13 amino acids. CDR1 and CDR2 (germline): DFQATT, SNEGSKA (reference sequence). CDR3 protein: CSASLPTKNIQYF. CDR3 bases: TGCAGTGCTAGTCTGCCCACCAAAAACATTCAGTACTTC.

The chain links TRBV24-1 to TRBJ2-3, with 8 bases fitting TRBD2. V shed 5 bases, J shed 5 bases, and the junction held 5 bases outside the gene matches. This CDR3 has 14 amino acids. CDR1 and CDR2 from the germline V gene are KGHDR and SFDVKD. The CDR3 sequence is CATSVTGGQDTQYF. The CDR3 DNA reads TGTGCCACCAGTGTTACGGGGGGGCAAGATACGCAGTATTTT.

This clonotype was recorded a few times. This chain connects TRBV20-1 to TRBJ1-1; TRBD1 aligns across 10 bases. CDR3 length: 14 amino acids. The V gene end was trimmed by 6 bases and the J gene end by 4 bases; junction bases not matched to a gene: 8. CDR1 and CDR2 (germline): DFQATT, SNEGSKA (reference sequence). Written as DNA, the CDR3 is TGCAGTGCGAGGACAGGGGGTACAGCCACTGAAGCTTTCTTT. Its translation: CSARTGGTATEAFF.

This clonotype was counted at least ten times. DNA for the CDR3: TGTGCCAGCGGGACTAGCGACTACGAGCAGTACTTC. Amino acids: CASGTSDYEQYF. The V gene is TRBV2, the J gene TRBJ2-7, with TRBD2 matching 10 bases. CDR1 and CDR2 from the germline V gene are SNHLY and FYNNEI. J was trimmed by 3 bases and V by 8 bases; bases with no gene match: 1. The CDR3 contains 12 residues.

This clonotype was seen a handful of times. The chain carries TRBV18 and TRBJ2-1; D might be TRBD2 (7 bases). The CDR3 runs to 15 residues. The V and J ends lost 2 bases and 6 bases respectively, with 14 bases between them. Looked up from germline, CDR1 is KGHSH and CDR2 is LQKENI. The CDR3 region is CASSPRGGKSNEQFF. The CDR3 DNA reads TGTGCCAGCTCACCAAGGGGGGGGAAGAGCAATGAGCAGTTCTTC. Full variable domain (outside the CDR3, taken from reference TRBV18 and TRBJ2-1): NAGVMQNPRHLVRRRGQEARLRCSPMKGHSHVYWYRQLPEEGLKFMVYLQKENIIDESGMPKERFSAEFPKEGPSILRIQQVVRGDSAAYFCASSPRGGKSNEQFFGPGTRLTVL.

This clonotype has just a few counts. The chain employs TRBV7-8 and TRBJ1-6; D perhaps matches TRBD1 (5 bases). The germline V and J ends were trimmed by 2 bases and 6 bases, with 8 bases remaining between them. This CDR3 has 14 residues. Germline values: CDR1 SGHVS, CDR2 FQNEAQ. The CDR3 spells CASSLQRGNSPLHF. CDR3 nucleotide sequence: TGTGCCAGCAGCTTACAAAGGGGTAATTCACCCCTCCACTTT.